Listed below are T cell receptor beta chains from one sample, sequenced in a study of identical twins. One entry per CDR3 protein, called by TCRdb with MiXCR from the 5' RACE reads. Among about 550,000 distinct CDR3 sequences, about a fifth were seen once, and the ten largest hold roughly 0.5%. These same data were also listed under a study on yellow fever vaccine responses in identical twins.

The specimen was CD4+ T cells sorted from blood. Source of these receptors: a woman under 30 in good health. Each CDR3 is given with its conserved first and last residue. Each record gives: V gene, clone size, J gene, D gene, CDR3 protein, CDR3 DNA. The D gene is left open where the match is weak. Not every row has a clone size; where given, it reads once, few, many or a size class.

TRBV4-1	.	TRBJ1-1	.	CASSQPGGQTEAFF	TGCGCCAGCAGCCAACCTGGGGGCCAGACTGAAGCTTTCTTT
TRBV9	.	TRBJ2-1	.	CASSVGASENNEQFF	TGTGCCAGCAGCGTAGGGGCTAGCGAGAACAATGAGCAGTTCTTC
TRBV11-2	few	TRBJ2-1	.	CASSLDRGSFDEQFF	TGTGCCAGCAGCTTAGATCGGGGTAGTTTCGATGAGCAGTTCTTC
TRBV7-6	.	TRBJ2-1	TRBD1	CASSLASGTGGFNEQFF	TGTGCCAGCAGCTTAGCTTCGGGGACAGGGGGTTTCAATGAGCAGTTCTTC
TRBV5-1	.	TRBJ2-3	.	CASSSLDSLADTQYF	TGCGCCAGCAGCTCCCTGGACTCCCTGGCAGATACGCAGTATTTT
TRBV12-3/TRBV12-4	.	TRBJ1-5	.	CASTVTGVQPQHF	TGTGCCAGCACCGTCACTGGCGTTCAGCCCCAGCATTTT
TRBV29-1	.	TRBJ1-1	.	CSATDLNTEAFF	TGCAGCGCGACAGACCTTAACACTGAAGCTTTCTTT
TRBV6-5	few	TRBJ2-5	.	CASSYGQQETQYF	TGTGCCAGCAGTTATGGACAGCAAGAGACCCAGTACTTC
TRBV10-3	many	TRBJ1-4	TRBD1	CAISSRGPDEKLFF	TGTGCCATCAGTTCCAGGGGGCCGGATGAAAAACTGTTTTTT
TRBV6-5	.	TRBJ2-3	.	CASSYSRAPSTDTQYF	TGTGCCAGCAGTTACTCGAGGGCGCCTAGCACAGATACGCAGTATTTT
TRBV29-1	.	TRBJ2-1	TRBD2	CSATSDSYNEQFF	TGCAGCGCAACTAGCGACTCCTACAATGAGCAGTTCTTC
TRBV15	.	TRBJ2-1	.	CATSSSSLGGGSYNEQFF	TGTGCCACCAGCAGTTCGTCTTTGGGCGGCGGCTCCTACAATGAGCAGTTCTTC
TRBV20-1	.	TRBJ2-3	TRBD2	CSARRASGGVEDTQYF	TGCAGTGCCCGGCGCGCTAGCGGGGGGGTAGAAGATACGCAGTATTTT
TRBV19	few	TRBJ1-4	TRBD1	CASSRRTGSSDEKLFF	TGTGCCAGTAGTAGAAGGACAGGGTCATCGGATGAAAAACTGTTTTTT
TRBV12-3/TRBV12-4	many	TRBJ2-1	TRBD1	CASSFAPGQGANEQFF	TGTGCCAGCAGTTTCGCCCCGGGACAGGGGGCAAATGAGCAGTTCTTC
TRBV20-1	many	TRBJ2-3	TRBD2	CSARTSGSTDTQYF	TGCAGCGCACGGACTAGCGGGAGCACAGATACGCAGTATTTT
TRBV3-1	few	TRBJ2-5	.	CASSQDRSRETQYF	TGTGCCAGCAGCCAAGATCGGAGTCGAGAGACCCAGTACTTC
TRBV12-3/TRBV12-4	few	TRBJ1-1	.	CASSPPGAGPMNTEAFF	TGTGCCAGCAGTCCCCCGGGGGCCGGGCCTATGAACACTGAAGCTTTCTTT
TRBV7-3	.	TRBJ1-1	.	CASSLNGANTEAFF	TGTGCCAGCAGCTTAAACGGGGCGAACACTGAAGCTTTCTTT
TRBV25-1	.	TRBJ2-1	.	CASGFGTLYYEQFF	TGTGCCAGCGGCTTTGGGACACTCTACTATGAGCAGTTCTTC
TRBV2	.	TRBJ2-2	TRBD2	CASSVRAGRGTGELFF	TGTGCCAGCAGTGTCCGAGCGGGGCGCGGCACCGGGGAGCTGTTTTTT
TRBV11-2	.	TRBJ2-4	.	CASSFGAAKNIQYF	TGTGCCAGCAGCTTTGGCGCAGCCAAAAACATTCAGTACTTC
TRBV28	many	TRBJ2-7	.	CASSLGSRGAYEQYF	TGTGCCAGCAGTTTGGGGTCTAGAGGGGCCTACGAGCAGTACTTC